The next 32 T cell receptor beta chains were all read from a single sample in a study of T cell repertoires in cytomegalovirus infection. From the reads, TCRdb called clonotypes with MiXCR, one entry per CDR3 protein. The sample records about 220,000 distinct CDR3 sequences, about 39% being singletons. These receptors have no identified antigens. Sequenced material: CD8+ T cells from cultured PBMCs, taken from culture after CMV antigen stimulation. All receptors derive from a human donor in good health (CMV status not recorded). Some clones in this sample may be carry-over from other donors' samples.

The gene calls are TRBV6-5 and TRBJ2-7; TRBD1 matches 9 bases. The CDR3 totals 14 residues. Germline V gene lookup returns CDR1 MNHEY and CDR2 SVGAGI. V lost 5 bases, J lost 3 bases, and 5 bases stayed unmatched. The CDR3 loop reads CASSIPGQGYEQYF. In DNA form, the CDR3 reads TGTGCCAGCAGTATACCGGGACAGGGCTACGAGCAGTACTTC.

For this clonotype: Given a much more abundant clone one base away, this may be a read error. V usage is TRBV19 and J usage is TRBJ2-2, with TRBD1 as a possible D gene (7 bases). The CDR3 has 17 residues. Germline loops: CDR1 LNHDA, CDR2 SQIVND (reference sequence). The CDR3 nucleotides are TGTGCCAGTAGTATAAAGGGGTTAAGGGGGCTGGCCGGGGGGCTGTTTTTT. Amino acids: CASSIKGLRGLAGGLFF. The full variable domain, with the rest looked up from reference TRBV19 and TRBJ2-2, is DGGITQSPKYLFRKEGQNVTLSCEQNLNHDAMYWYRQDPGQGLRLIYYSQIVNDFQKGDIAEGYSVSREKKESFPLTVTSAQKNPTAFYLCASSIKGLRGLAGGLFFGEGSRLTVL.

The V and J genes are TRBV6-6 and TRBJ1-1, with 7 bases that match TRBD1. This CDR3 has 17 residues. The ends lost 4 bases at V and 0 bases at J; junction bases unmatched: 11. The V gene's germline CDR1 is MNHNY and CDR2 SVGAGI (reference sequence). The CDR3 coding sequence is TGTGCCAGCAGTTTCTCCTACCGACAGGGCGTGAACACTGAAGCTTTCTTT. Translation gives CASSFSYRQGVNTEAFF.

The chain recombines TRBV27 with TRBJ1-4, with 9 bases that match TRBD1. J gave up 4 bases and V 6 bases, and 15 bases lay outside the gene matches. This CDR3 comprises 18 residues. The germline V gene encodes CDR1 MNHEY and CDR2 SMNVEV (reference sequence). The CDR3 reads CASRRQGVLVANNEKLFF. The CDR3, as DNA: TGTGCCAGCAGACGACAGGGGGTGTTAGTTGCAAATAATGAAAAACTGTTTTTT.

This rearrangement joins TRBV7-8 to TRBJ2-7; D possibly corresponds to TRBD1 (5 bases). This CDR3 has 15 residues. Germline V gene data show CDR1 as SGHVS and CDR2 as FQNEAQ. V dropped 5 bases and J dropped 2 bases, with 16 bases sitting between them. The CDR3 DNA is TGTGCCAGCAGCCCGACCCGGACACCCGCCTACGAGCAGTACTTC. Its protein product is CASSPTRTPAYEQYF.

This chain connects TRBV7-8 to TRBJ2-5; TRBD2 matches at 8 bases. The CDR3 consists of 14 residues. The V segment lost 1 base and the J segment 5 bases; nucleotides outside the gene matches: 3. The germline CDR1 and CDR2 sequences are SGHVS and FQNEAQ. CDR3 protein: CASSLVAGLETQYF. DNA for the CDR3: TGTGCCAGCAGCTTAGTAGCGGGGCTGGAGACCCAGTACTTC.

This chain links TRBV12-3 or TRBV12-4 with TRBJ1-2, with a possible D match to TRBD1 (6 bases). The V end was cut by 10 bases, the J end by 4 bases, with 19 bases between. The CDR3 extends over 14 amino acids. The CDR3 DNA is TGTGCCACCGTCCGTGGCGGGGGCGGCTATGGCTACACCTTC. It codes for CATVRGGGGYGYTF.

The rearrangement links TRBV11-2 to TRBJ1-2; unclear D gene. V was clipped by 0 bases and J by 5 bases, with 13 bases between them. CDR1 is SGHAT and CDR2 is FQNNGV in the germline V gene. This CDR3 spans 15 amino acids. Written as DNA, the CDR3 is TGTGCCAGCAGCTTAGAGGCCTACACCGTATATGGCTACACCTTC. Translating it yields CASSLEAYTVYGYTF. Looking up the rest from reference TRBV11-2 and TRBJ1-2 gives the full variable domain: EAGVAQSPRYKIIEKRQSVAFWCNPISGHATLYWYQQILGQGPKLLIQFQNNGVVDDSQLPKDRFSAERLKGVDSTLKIQPAKLEDSAVYLCASSLEAYTVYGYTFGSGTRLTVV.

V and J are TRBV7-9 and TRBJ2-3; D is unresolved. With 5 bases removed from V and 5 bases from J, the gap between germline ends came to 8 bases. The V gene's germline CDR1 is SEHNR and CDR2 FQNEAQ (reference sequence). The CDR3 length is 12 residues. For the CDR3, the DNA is TGTGCCAGCAGCGATCGAGGAGATACGCAGTATTTT. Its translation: CASSDRGDTQYF.

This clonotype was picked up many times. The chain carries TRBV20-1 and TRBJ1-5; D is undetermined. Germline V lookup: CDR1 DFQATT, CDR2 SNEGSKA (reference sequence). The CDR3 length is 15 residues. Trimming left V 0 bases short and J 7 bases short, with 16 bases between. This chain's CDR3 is CSARDLWTPEQPQHF. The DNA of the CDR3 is TGCAGTGCTAGAGATCTCTGGACCCCCGAACAGCCCCAGCATTTT.

CDR3 sequence: CASSAGTSQFF. The CDR3 DNA sequence: TGTGCCAGCAGCGCCGGGACTAGCCAGTTCTTC. The rearrangement joins TRBV9 to TRBJ2-1; 9 bases line up with TRBD2. The CDR3 has 11 residues. V gave up 3 bases and J gave up 13 bases; unmatched junction bases: 2. Germline-derived CDR1 and CDR2 are SGDLS and YYNGEE.

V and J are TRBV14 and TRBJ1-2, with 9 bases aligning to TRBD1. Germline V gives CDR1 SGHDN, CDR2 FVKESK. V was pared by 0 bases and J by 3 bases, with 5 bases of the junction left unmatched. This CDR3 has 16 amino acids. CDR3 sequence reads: CASSQDQTGGYYGYTF. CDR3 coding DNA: TGTGCCAGCAGCCAAGATCAAACAGGGGGCTACTATGGCTACACCTTC.

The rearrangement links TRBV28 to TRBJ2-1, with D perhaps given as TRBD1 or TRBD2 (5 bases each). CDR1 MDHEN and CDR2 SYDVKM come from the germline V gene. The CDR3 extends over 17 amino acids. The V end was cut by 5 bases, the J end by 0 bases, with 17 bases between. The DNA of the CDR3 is TGTGCCAGCAGTCCGCCAACCGGGACGAGCTCCTACAATGAGCAGTTCTTC. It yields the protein CASSPPTGTSSYNEQFF.

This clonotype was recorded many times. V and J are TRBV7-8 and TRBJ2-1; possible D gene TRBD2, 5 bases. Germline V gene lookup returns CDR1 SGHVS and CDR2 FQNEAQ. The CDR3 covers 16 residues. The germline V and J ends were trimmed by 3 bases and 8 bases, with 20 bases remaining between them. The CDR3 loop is CASSFLLSGAVDEQFF. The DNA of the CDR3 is TGTGCCAGCAGCTTCCTTTTAAGCGGAGCGGTGGATGAGCAGTTCTTC.

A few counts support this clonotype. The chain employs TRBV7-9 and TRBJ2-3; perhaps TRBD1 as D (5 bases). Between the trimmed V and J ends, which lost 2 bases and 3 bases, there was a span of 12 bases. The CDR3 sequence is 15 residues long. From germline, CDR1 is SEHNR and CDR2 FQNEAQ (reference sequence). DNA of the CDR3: TGTGCCAGCAGCTTATTGAAGGGGCTAACAGATACGCAGTATTTT. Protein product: CASSLLKGLTDTQYF.

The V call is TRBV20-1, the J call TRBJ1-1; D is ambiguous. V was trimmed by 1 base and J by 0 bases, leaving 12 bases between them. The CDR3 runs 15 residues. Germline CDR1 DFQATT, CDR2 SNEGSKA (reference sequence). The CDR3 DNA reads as TGCAGTGCTAGAGCCCAGGAACGGCTGAACACTGAAGCTTTCTTT. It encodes CSARAQERLNTEAFF.

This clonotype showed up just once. CDR3 nucleotides: TGTGCCAGCAGCTTTTACCTTAGGGGGAGGCACTCTGGGGCCAACGTCCTGACTTTC. This gives the protein CASSFYLRGRHSGANVLTF. J is TRBJ2-6 and V is TRBV7-9, with D perhaps assigned TRBD1 or TRBD2 (6 bases each). CDR1 is SEHNR and CDR2 is FQNEAQ in the germline V gene (reference sequence). V was shortened by 3 bases and J by 0 bases, with 18 bases between the two germline ends. The CDR3 sequence is 19 residues long.

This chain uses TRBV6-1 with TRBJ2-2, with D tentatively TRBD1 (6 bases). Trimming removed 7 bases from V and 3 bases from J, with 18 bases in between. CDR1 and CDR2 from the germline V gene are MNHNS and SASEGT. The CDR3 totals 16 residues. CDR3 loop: CASTWGPGRDTGELFF. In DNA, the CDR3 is TGTGCCAGCACCTGGGGGCCCGGGCGGGACACCGGGGAGCTGTTTTTT.

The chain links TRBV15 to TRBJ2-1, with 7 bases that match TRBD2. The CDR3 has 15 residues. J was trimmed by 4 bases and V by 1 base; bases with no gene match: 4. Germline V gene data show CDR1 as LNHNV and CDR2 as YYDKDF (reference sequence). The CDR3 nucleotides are TGTGCCACCAGCAGAGCCAGCGGGACTTACAATGAGCAGTTCTTC. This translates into CATSRASGTYNEQFF.

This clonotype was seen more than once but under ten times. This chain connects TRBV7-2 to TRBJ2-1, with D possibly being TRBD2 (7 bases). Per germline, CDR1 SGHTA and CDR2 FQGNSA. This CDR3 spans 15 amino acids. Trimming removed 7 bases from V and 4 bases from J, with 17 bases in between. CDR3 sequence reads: CASISPAGAYNEQFF. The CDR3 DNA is TGTGCCAGCATCTCCCCGGCGGGGGCTTACAATGAGCAGTTCTTC.

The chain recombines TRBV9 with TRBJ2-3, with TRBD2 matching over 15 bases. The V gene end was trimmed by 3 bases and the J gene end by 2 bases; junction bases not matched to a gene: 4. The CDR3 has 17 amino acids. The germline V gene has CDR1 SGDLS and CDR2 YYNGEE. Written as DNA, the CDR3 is TGTGCCAGCAGCGCAAGGACTAGCGGGGGGGTCACAGATACGCAGTATTTT. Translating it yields CASSARTSGGVTDTQYF.

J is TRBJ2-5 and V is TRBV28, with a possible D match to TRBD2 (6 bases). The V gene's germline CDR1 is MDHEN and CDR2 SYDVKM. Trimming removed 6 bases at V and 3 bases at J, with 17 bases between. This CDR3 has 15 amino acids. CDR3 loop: CASRILAEMKETQYF. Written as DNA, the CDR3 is TGTGCCAGCAGAATTTTAGCGGAAATGAAAGAGACCCAGTACTTC.

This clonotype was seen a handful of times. The DNA for the CDR3 is TGTGCCAGCAGCTTATCTAGCGGGAGGGCCACCGGGGAGCTGTTTTTT. Protein sequence: CASSLSSGRATGELFF. This chain links TRBV7-2 with TRBJ2-2; 12 nucleotides match TRBD2. CDR3 length equals 16 residues. Germline V lookup: CDR1 SGHTA, CDR2 FQGNSA. Trimming at V came to 2 bases and at J to 4 bases, leaving 2 bases not matched to a gene.

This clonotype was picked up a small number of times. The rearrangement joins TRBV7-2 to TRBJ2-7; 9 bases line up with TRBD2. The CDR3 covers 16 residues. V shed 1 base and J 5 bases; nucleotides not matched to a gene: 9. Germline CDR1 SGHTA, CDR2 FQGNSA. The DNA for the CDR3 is TGTGCCAGCAGCTTAGAATGGCGGGAGGGCTTAAACGAGCAGTACTTC. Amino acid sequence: CASSLEWREGLNEQYF.

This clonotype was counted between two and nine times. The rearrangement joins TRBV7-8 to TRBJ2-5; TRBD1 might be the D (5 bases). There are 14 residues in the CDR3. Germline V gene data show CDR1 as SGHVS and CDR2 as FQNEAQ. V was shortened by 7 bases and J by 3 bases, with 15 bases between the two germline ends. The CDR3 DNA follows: TGTGCCAGCATCACAGGAAAGGTCAAAGAGACCCAGTACTTC. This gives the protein CASITGKVKETQYF.

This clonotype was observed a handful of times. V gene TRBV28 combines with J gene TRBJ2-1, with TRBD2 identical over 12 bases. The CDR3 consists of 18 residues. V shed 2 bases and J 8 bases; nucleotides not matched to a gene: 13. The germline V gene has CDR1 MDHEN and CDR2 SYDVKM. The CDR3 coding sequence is TGTGCCAGCAGTTTACGGAGTCTGACTAGCGGGAGTGTATATGAGCAGTTCTTC. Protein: CASSLRSLTSGSVYEQFF.

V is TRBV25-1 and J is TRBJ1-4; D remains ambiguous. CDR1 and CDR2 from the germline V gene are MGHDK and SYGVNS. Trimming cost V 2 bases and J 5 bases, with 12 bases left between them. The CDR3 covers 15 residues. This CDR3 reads CASSEIRLSNEKLFF. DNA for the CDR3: TGTGCCAGCAGTGAAATTCGGCTGTCGAATGAAAAACTGTTTTTT.

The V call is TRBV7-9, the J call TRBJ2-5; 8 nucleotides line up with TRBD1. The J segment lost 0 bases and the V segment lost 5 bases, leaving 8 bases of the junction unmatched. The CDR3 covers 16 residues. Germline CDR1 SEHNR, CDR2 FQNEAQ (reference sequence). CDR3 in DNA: TGTGCCAGCAGCCCTCGGACAGGGACGAACCAAGAGACCCAGTACTTC. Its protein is CASSPRTGTNQETQYF. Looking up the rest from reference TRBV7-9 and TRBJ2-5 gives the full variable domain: DTGVSQNPRHKITKRGQNVTFRCDPISEHNRLYWYRQTLGQGPEFLTYFQNEAQLEKSRLLSDRFSAERPKGSFSTLEIQRTEQGDSAMYLCASSPRTGTNQETQYFGPGTRLLVL.

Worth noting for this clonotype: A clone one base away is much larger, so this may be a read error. The CDR3 DNA is TGTGCCAACAGGCGGACTAGCGGGATGGAGACCCAGTACTTC. This gives the protein CANRRTSGMETQYF. V and J are TRBV12-3 or TRBV12-4 and TRBJ2-5; 12 bases match TRBD2. The length of the CDR3 is 14 residues. V shed 10 bases and J 5 bases; nucleotides not matched to a gene: 8.

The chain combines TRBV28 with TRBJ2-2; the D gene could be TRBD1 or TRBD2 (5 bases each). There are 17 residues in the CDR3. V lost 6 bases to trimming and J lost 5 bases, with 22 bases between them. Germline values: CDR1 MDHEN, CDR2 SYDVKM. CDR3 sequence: CASRVAPGRQTTGELFF. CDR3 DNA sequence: TGTGCCAGCAGGGTCGCTCCGGGGCGGCAGACTACCGGGGAGCTGTTTTTT.

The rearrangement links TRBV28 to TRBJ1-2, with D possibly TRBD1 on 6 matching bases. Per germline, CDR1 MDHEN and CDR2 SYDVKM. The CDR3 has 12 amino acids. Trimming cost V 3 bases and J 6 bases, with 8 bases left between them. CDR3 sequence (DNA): TGTGCCAGCAGTTTTCCAGGGGATGGCTACACCTTC. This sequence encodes CASSFPGDGYTF.

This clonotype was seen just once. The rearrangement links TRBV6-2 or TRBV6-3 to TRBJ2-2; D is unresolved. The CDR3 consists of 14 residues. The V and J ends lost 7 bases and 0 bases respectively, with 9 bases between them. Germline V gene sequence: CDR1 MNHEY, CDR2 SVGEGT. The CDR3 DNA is TGTGCCAGCATCGAGGCCACGAACACCGGGGAGCTGTTTTTT. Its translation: CASIEATNTGELFF.